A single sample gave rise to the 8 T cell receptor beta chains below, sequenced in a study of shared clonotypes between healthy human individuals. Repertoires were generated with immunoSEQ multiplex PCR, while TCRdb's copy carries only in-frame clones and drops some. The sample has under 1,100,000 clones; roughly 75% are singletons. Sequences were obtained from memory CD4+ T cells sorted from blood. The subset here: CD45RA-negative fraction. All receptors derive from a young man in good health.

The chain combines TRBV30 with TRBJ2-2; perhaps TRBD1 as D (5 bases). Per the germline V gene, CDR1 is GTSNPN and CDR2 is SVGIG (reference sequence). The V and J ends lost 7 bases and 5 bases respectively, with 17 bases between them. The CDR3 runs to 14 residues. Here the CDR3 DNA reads TGTGCCTCGAAACCTCATAAGGGGACCGGGGAGCTGTTTTTT. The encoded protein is CASKPHKGTGELFF. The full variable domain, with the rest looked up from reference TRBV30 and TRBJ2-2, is SQTIHQWPATLVQPVGSPLSLECTVEGTSNPNLYWYRQAAGRGLQLLFYSVGIGQISSEVPQNLSASRPQDRQFILSSKKLLLSDSGFYLCASKPHKGTGELFFGEGSRLTVL.

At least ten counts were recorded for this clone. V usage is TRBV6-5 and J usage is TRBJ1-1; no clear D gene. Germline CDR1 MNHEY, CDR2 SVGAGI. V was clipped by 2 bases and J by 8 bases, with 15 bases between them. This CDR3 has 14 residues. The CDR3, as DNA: TGTGCCAGCAGTTACGACGCCAGTCGTAGGGAAGCTTTCTTT. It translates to CASSYDASRREAFF.

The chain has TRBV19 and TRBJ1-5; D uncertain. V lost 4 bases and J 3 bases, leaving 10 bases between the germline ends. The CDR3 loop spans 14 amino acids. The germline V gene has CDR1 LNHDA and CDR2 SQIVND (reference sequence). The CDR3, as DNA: TGTGCCAGTAGTACAGGCCTACTCAATCAGCCCCAGCATTTT. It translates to CASSTGLLNQPQHF.

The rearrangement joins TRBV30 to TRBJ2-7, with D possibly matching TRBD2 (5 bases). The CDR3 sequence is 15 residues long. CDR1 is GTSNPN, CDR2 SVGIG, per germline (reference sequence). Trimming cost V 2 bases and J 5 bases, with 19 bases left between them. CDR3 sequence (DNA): TGTGCCTGGAGTAAAAGTGGGCTCTTGCGGGACGAGCAGTACTTC. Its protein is CAWSKSGLLRDEQYF.

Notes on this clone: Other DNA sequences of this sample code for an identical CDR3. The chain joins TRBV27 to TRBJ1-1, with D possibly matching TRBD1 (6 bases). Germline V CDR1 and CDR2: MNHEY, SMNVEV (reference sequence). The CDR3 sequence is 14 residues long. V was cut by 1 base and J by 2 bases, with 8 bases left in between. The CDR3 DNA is TGTGCCAGCAGTTTATTGGGGGCCAACACTGAAGCTTTCTTT. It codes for CASSLLGANTEAFF.

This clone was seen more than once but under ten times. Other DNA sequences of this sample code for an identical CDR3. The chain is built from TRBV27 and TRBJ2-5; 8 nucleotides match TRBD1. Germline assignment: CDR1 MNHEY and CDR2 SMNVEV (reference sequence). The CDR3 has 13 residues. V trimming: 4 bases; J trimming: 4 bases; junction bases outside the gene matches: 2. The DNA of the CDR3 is TGTGCCAGCAGTTCAGGGGGCCGAGAGACCCAGTACTTC. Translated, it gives CASSSGGRETQYF.

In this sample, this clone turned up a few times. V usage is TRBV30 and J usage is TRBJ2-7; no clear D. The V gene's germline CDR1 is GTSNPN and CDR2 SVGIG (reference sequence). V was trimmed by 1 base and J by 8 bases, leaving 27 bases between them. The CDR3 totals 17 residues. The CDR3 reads CAWSGPNTLRALQQQYF. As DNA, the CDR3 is TGTGCCTGGAGTGGACCAAACACACTTCGGGCCCTGCAACAGCAGTACTTC.

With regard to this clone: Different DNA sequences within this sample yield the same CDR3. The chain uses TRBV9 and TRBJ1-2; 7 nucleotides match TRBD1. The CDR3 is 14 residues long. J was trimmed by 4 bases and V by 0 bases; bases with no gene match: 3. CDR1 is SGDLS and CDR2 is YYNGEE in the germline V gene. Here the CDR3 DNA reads TGTGCCAGCAGCGTAGAGAGGGGGCCCTATGGCTACACCTTC. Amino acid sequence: CASSVERGPYGYTF. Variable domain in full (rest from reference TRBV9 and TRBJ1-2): DSGVTQTPKHLITATGQRVTLRCSPRSGDLSVYWYQQSLDQGLQFLIQYYNGEERAKGNILERFSAQQFPDLHSELNLSSLELGDSALYFCASSVERGPYGYTFGSGTRLTVV.